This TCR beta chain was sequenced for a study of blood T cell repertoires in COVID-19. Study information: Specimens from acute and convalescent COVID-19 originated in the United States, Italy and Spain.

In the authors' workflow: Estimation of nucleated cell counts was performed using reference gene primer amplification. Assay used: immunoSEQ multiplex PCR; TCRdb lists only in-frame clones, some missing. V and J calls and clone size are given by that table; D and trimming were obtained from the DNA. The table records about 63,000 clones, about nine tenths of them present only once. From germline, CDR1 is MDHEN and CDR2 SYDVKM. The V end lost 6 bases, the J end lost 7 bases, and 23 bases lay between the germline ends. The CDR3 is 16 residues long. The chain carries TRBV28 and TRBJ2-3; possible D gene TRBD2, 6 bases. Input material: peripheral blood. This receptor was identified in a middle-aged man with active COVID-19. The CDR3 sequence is CASRKVGDSRLNTQYF. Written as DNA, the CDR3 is TGTGCCAGCAGAAAAGTCGGGGACTCCCGATTGAATACGCAGTATTTT. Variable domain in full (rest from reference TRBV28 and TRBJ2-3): DVKVTQSSRYLVKRTGEKVFLECVQDMDHENMFWYRQDPGLGLRLIYFSYDVKMKEKGDIPEGYSVSREKKERFSLILESASTNQTSMYLCASRKVGDSRLNTQYFGPGTRLTVL.